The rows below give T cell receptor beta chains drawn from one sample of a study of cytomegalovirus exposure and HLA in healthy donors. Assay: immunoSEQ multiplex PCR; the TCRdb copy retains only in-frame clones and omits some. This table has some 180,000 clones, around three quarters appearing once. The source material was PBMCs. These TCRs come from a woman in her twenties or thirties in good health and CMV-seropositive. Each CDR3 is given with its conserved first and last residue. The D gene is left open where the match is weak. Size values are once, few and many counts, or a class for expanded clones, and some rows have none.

CDR3aa: CASSPGGVGNEQFF
CDR3nt: TGTGCCAGCAGCCCGGGGGGGGTTGGGAATGAGCAGTTCTTC
j_gene: TRBJ2-1
d_gene: TRBD2
v_gene: TRBV14
abundance: -

CDR3aa: CASSLTGVGTEAFF
CDR3nt: TGTGCCAGCAGCTTGACAGGGGTTGGCACTGAAGCTTTCTTT
j_gene: TRBJ1-1
d_gene: TRBD1
v_gene: TRBV5-6
abundance: -

CDR3aa: CASSPASTDTQYF
CDR3nt: TGTGCCAGCAGCCCTGCGTCCACAGATACGCAGTATTTT
j_gene: TRBJ2-3
d_gene: -
v_gene: TRBV7-3
abundance: -

CDR3aa: CASSQDLASNQPQHF
CDR3nt: TGCGCCAGCAGCCAAGATTTAGCTAGCAATCAGCCCCAGCATTTT
j_gene: TRBJ1-5
d_gene: -
v_gene: TRBV4-3
abundance: -

CDR3aa: CASSLRGTREQFF
CDR3nt: TGTGCCAGCAGTTTAAGGGGGACTAGGGAGCAGTTCTTC
j_gene: TRBJ2-1
d_gene: TRBD2
v_gene: TRBV27
abundance: -

CDR3aa: CASTRQGPYEQYF
CDR3nt: TGTGCCAGCACCCGACAGGGGCCCTACGAGCAGTACTTC
j_gene: TRBJ2-7
d_gene: TRBD1
v_gene: TRBV28
abundance: -

CDR3aa: CASSPIAGRNTGELFF
CDR3nt: TGTGCCAGCAGCCCTATAGCGGGAAGGAACACCGGGGAGCTGTTTTTT
j_gene: TRBJ2-2
d_gene: TRBD2
v_gene: TRBV5-4
abundance: -

CDR3aa: CATSTRNQETQYF
CDR3nt: TGTGCCACTTCGACTAGGAACCAAGAGACCCAGTACTTC
j_gene: TRBJ2-5
d_gene: -
v_gene: TRBV5-4
abundance: -

CDR3aa: CASSQVGGVSNQPQHF
CDR3nt: TGCGCCAGCAGCCAAGTGGGGGGGGTTAGCAATCAGCCCCAGCATTTT
j_gene: TRBJ1-5
d_gene: -
v_gene: TRBV4-1
abundance: few

CDR3aa: CAISESFILAGNEQFF
CDR3nt: TGTGCCATCAGTGAGTCGTTTATTCTAGCGGGTAATGAGCAGTTCTTC
j_gene: TRBJ2-1
d_gene: TRBD2
v_gene: TRBV10-3
abundance: -

CDR3aa: CASSEPGQGNTEAFF
CDR3nt: TGTGCCAGCAGTGAACCGGGACAGGGGAACACTGAAGCTTTCTTT
j_gene: TRBJ1-1
d_gene: TRBD1
v_gene: TRBV6-1
abundance: -

CDR3aa: CAISVAMRGLARYEQYF
CDR3nt: TGTGCCATCAGTGTAGCGATGAGAGGGCTAGCGCGGTACGAGCAGTACTTC
j_gene: TRBJ2-7
d_gene: -
v_gene: TRBV10-3
abundance: -

CDR3aa: CASSLPSTGELFF
CDR3nt: TGTGCCAGCAGCTTACCTAGCACCGGGGAGCTGTTTTTT
j_gene: TRBJ2-2
d_gene: -
v_gene: TRBV7-2
abundance: -

CDR3aa: CAISRQGGLSYNEQFF
CDR3nt: TGTGCCATTTCCCGACAGGGGGGGCTATCCTACAATGAGCAGTTCTTC
j_gene: TRBJ2-1
d_gene: TRBD1
v_gene: TRBV7-2
abundance: -

CDR3aa: CASNIGRGSEAFF
CDR3nt: TGTGCCAGTAATATAGGCAGGGGTTCTGAAGCTTTCTTT
j_gene: TRBJ1-1
d_gene: -
v_gene: TRBV19
abundance: -

CDR3aa: CASSQDIGRERHTEAFF
CDR3nt: TGCGCCAGCAGCCAAGATATTGGGAGGGAGCGGCACACTGAAGCTTTCTTT
j_gene: TRBJ1-1
d_gene: -
v_gene: TRBV4-1
abundance: -

CDR3aa: CASSLGLTDTQYF
CDR3nt: TGCGCCAGCAGCTTGGGACTCACAGATACGCAGTATTTT
j_gene: TRBJ2-3
d_gene: -
v_gene: TRBV5-1
abundance: -

CDR3aa: CASGLDRGVGELFF
CDR3nt: TGTGCCAGCGGCCTAGACAGGGGAGTCGGGGAGCTGTTTTTT
j_gene: TRBJ2-2
d_gene: TRBD1
v_gene: TRBV7-2
abundance: few

CDR3aa: CASSISTGTGVDYGYTF
CDR3nt: TGTGCCAGTAGTATTTCAACTGGGACAGGGGTGGACTATGGCTACACCTTC
j_gene: TRBJ1-2
d_gene: TRBD1
v_gene: TRBV19
abundance: -

CDR3aa: CASRDFTGIETQYF
CDR3nt: TGTGCCAGCAGGGACTTTACAGGGATCGAGACCCAGTACTTC
j_gene: TRBJ2-5
d_gene: -
v_gene: TRBV7-9
abundance: -

CDR3aa: CATIGLAGDTGELFF
CDR3nt: TGTGCCACCATTGGACTAGCGGGGGACACCGGGGAGCTGTTTTTT
j_gene: TRBJ2-2
d_gene: TRBD2
v_gene: TRBV10-3
abundance: -

CDR3aa: CAWSVPLAYNEQFF
CDR3nt: TGTGCCTGGAGTGTTCCTCTCGCCTACAATGAGCAGTTCTTC
j_gene: TRBJ2-1
d_gene: -
v_gene: TRBV30
abundance: -

CDR3aa: CASSPSGSTDTQYF
CDR3nt: TGCGCCAGCAGCCCGAGCGGGAGCACAGATACGCAGTATTTT
j_gene: TRBJ2-3
d_gene: -
v_gene: TRBV5-1
abundance: -

CDR3aa: CASSLTGTGPPNEQYF
CDR3nt: TGTGCCAGCAGTTTGACCGGGACAGGGCCACCTAACGAGCAGTACTTC
j_gene: TRBJ2-7
d_gene: TRBD1
v_gene: TRBV28
abundance: -

CDR3aa: CASAAGGGRELFF
CDR3nt: TGTGCCAGTGCAGCGGGCGGGGGGAGGGAGCTGTTTTTT
j_gene: TRBJ2-2
d_gene: TRBD2
v_gene: TRBV25-1
abundance: -

CDR3aa: CASSTRLAGVEMGTDTQYF
CDR3nt: TGTGCCAGCAGCACCCGACTAGCGGGAGTAGAAATGGGCACAGATACGCAGTATTTT
j_gene: TRBJ2-3
d_gene: TRBD2
v_gene: TRBV11-2
abundance: -

CDR3aa: CASSERTGWAKNIQYF
CDR3nt: TGTGCCAGCAGTGAAAGGACGGGGTGGGCCAAAAACATTCAGTACTTC
j_gene: TRBJ2-4
d_gene: -
v_gene: TRBV6-1
abundance: -

CDR3aa: CASSHDRERSPLHF
CDR3nt: TGTGCCAGCAGCCACGACAGGGAACGTTCACCCCTCCACTTT
j_gene: TRBJ1-6
d_gene: TRBD1
v_gene: TRBV6-5
abundance: few

CDR3aa: CASSREPYEQYF
CDR3nt: TGTGCCAGCAGCCGGGAGCCCTACGAGCAGTACTTC
j_gene: TRBJ2-7
d_gene: -
v_gene: TRBV11-2
abundance: -

CDR3aa: CASLTQGSYEQYF
CDR3nt: TGTGCCAGCCTCACCCAGGGATCCTACGAGCAGTACTTC
j_gene: TRBJ2-7
d_gene: -
v_gene: TRBV2
abundance: -

CDR3aa: CASSWGQNTEAFF
CDR3nt: TGTGCCAGCAGTTGGGGACAGAACACTGAAGCTTTCTTT
j_gene: TRBJ1-1
d_gene: -
v_gene: TRBV7-6
abundance: -

CDR3aa: CAISSGQGSNQPQHF
CDR3nt: TGTGCCATCAGCTCGGGACAGGGTAGCAATCAGCCCCAGCATTTT
j_gene: TRBJ1-5
d_gene: TRBD1
v_gene: TRBV10-3
abundance: few